The text below deals with one T cell receptor (beta chain). Its antigen is not identified. The sample originates from a study of T cell responses to AZD1222 COVID-19 vaccine. At the level of the study: Recipients boosted at about 4 weeks or about 12 weeks are pooled.

This CDR3 comprises 11 residues. Between the trimmed V and J ends, which lost 5 bases and 4 bases, there was a span of 4 bases. CDR1 and CDR2 from the germline V gene are MNHEY and SVGAGI. The table came from immunoSEQ multiplex PCR; TCRdb's copy has only in-frame clones and leaves some out. Of some 140,000 clones listed, under 95% are singletons. Points from the study as a whole: Donors in the cohort were predominantly white British and more often female, and clonal diversity was possibly underestimated. Repertoires were obtained only post-peak T cell response.

The rearrangement links TRBV6-5 to TRBJ2-3; D call uncertain. The receptor was isolated from an adult in good health. The source was peripheral blood, collected on day 0 of AZD1222 vaccination. CDR3 in amino acids: CASSTSDTQYF. CDR3 sequence (DNA): TGTGCCAGCAGTACCTCAGATACGCAGTATTTT.